The 25 T cell receptor beta chains given below trace back to one sample, sequenced in a study of T cell repertoires in cytomegalovirus infection (dated by TCRdb to about 2019). Instrument used: Illumina HiSeq 1500. TCRdb's own reprocessing of the public reads used fastp at Q25 and MiXCR and kept productive beta chains. For every CDR3 protein sequence, its rows merge into one entry that carries the most common genes and DNA. Counted in this sample were 250,000 or so distinct CDR3 sequences; 9% to 15% of them appeared once. The ten largest clones take up 1.5% to 2% of the sample. The sample comprised PBMCs. The receptors were sampled from a human donor in good health (CMV status not recorded). Some clones in this sample may be carry-over from other donors' samples.

This clonotype was detected only a few times. J is TRBJ1-2 and V is TRBV2, with D maybe TRBD1 (5 bases). CDR1 SNHLY and CDR2 FYNNEI come from the germline V gene. With 1 base removed from V and 7 bases from J, the gap between germline ends came to 19 bases. The CDR3 totals 16 residues. The CDR3 here is CASSEEGTSTLGGYTF. CDR3 DNA sequence: TGTGCCAGCAGTGAAGAGGGGACCTCCACACTTGGTGGCTACACCTTC.

In its sample, this clonotype was seen many times. The chain recombines TRBV6-2 or TRBV6-3 with TRBJ2-7; D perhaps matches TRBD2 (5 bases). The V end was cut by 8 bases, the J end by 3 bases, with 14 bases between. The CDR3 has 13 amino acids. CDR1 and CDR2 from the germline V gene are MNHEY and SVGEGT. CDR3 in amino acids: CASQLGRGYEQYF. CDR3 in DNA: TGTGCCAGCCAACTAGGACGGGGCTACGAGCAGTACTTC.

This chain joins TRBV12-3 or TRBV12-4 and TRBJ1-1; 7 nucleotides line up with TRBD1. The CDR3 consists of 16 residues. The ends lost 3 bases at V and 5 bases at J; junction bases unmatched: 12. The CDR3 reads CASSLTTGARGTEAFF. The CDR3 coding sequence is TGTGCCAGCAGTTTGACTACAGGGGCGAGGGGGACTGAAGCTTTCTTT.

The V and J genes are TRBV11-2 and TRBJ2-7; 9 bases align to TRBD2. V lost 4 bases, J lost 7 bases, and 8 bases stayed unmatched. This CDR3 has 14 residues. Germline CDR1 SGHAT, CDR2 FQNNGV. CDR3 region: CASSWAGGPGEQYF. The DNA of the CDR3 is TGTGCCAGCAGCTGGGCGGGAGGGCCGGGGGAGCAGTACTTC. The complete variable domain, with remaining parts taken from reference TRBV11-2 and TRBJ2-7, reads EAGVAQSPRYKIIEKRQSVAFWCNPISGHATLYWYQQILGQGPKLLIQFQNNGVVDDSQLPKDRFSAERLKGVDSTLKIQPAKLEDSAVYLCASSWAGGPGEQYFGPGTRLTVT.

This clonotype was observed many times. The chain is built from TRBV28 and TRBJ1-5; D uncertain. Trimming took 3 bases from V and 2 from J, leaving 11 bases between them. CDR3 length equals 15 residues. The germline CDR1 and CDR2 sequences are MDHEN and SYDVKM. The CDR3 coding sequence is TGTGCCAGCAGTTTGTTTAGGAATCGCAATCAGCCCCAGCATTTT. It yields the protein CASSLFRNRNQPQHF.

This clonotype was seen at least ten times. The chain carries TRBV19 and TRBJ2-4; TRBD1 matches at 10 bases. The CDR3 is 15 residues long. The V gene's germline CDR1 is LNHDA and CDR2 SQIVND (reference sequence). The V and J ends lost 3 bases and 8 bases, in that order; junction bases with no gene match: 7. DNA for the CDR3: TGTGCCAGTAGTATCGAGGACAGGGGGTGGGACATTCAGTACTTC. It encodes CASSIEDRGWDIQYF. The full variable domain, its missing parts supplied by reference TRBV19 and TRBJ2-4, is DGGITQSPKYLFRKEGQNVTLSCEQNLNHDAMYWYRQDPGQGLRLIYYSQIVNDFQKGDIAEGYSVSREKKESFPLTVTSAQKNPTAFYLCASSIEDRGWDIQYFGAGTRLSVL.

This clonotype was observed many times. The chain recombines TRBV7-3 with TRBJ2-5; TRBD2 might be the D (5 bases). V gave up 2 bases and J gave up 7 bases, with 11 bases separating them. Germline loops: CDR1 SGHTA, CDR2 FQGTGA. The CDR3 runs to 13 residues. The CDR3 bases are TGTGCCAGCAGCTTATTCCGGGATTCGACCCAGTACTTC. Its protein product is CASSLFRDSTQYF.

The CDR3 DNA sequence: TGCAGTCTCAGACCAGTTACAGTCAATTCACCCCTCCACTTT. Translating gives CSLRPVTVNSPLHF. The genes are TRBV20-1 and TRBJ1-6; D unclear. The CDR3 is 14 amino acids. CDR1 is DFQATT and CDR2 is SNEGSKA in the germline V gene (reference sequence). V was trimmed by 8 bases and J by 7 bases, leaving 18 bases between them.

The sample holds many counts of this clonotype. The genes are TRBV7-2 and TRBJ2-5; D is unclear. Germline V CDR1 and CDR2: SGHTA, FQGNSA. Trimming took off 0 bases at V and 4 bases at J, with 0 bases between the two ends. The length of the CDR3 is 11 residues. CDR3 sequence reads: CASSLAETQYF. The CDR3 DNA follows: TGTGCCAGCAGCTTAGCAGAGACCCAGTACTTC.

At least ten counts were recorded for this clonotype. The V and J genes are TRBV6-1 and TRBJ2-3; 9 positions agree with TRBD1. The CDR3 consists of 16 residues. V lost 5 bases to trimming and J lost 6 bases; unmatched junction nucleotides: 12. The germline V gene has CDR1 MNHNS and CDR2 SASEGT. The CDR3 nucleotides are TGTGCCAGCAGTAACAGGGGGGGACAGGGTTTGGATACGCAGTATTTT. Translating gives CASSNRGGQGLDTQYF.

The chain links TRBV6-5 to TRBJ1-2; no firm D call. This CDR3 is built from 13 residues. V was shortened by 2 bases and J by 3 bases, with 7 bases between the two germline ends. Germline values: CDR1 MNHEY, CDR2 SVGAGI. The DNA for the CDR3 is TGTGCCAGCAGTTACGTCCGTGACTATGGCTACACCTTC. This gives the protein CASSYVRDYGYTF.

The table lists this clonotype with a few counts. V and J are TRBV12-3 or TRBV12-4 and TRBJ1-2, with TRBD1 matching 9 bases. The CDR3 runs 12 residues. Germline trimming cut 7 bases from V and 8 bases from J; bases unmatched to any gene: 5. The CDR3 sequence is CASNRQGEGYTF. The CDR3 DNA reads TGTGCCAGCAACCGACAGGGGGAAGGCTACACCTTC.

V is TRBV5-5 and J is TRBJ2-1; D possibly corresponds to TRBD2 (5 bases). CDR3 length equals 15 residues. Germline CDR1 SGHKS, CDR2 YYEKEE (reference sequence). Trimming removed 0 bases at V and 6 bases at J, with 13 bases between. CDR3 DNA sequence: TGTGCCAGCAGCTTGGTAGGCCGGGCGGGCAATGAGCAGTTCTTC. This codes for CASSLVGRAGNEQFF. The complete variable domain, with remaining parts taken from reference TRBV5-5 and TRBJ2-1, reads DAGVTQSPTHLIKTRGQQVTLRCSPISGHKSVSWYQQVLGQGPQFIFQYYEKEERGRGNFPDRFSARQFPNYSSELNVNALLLGDSALYLCASSLVGRAGNEQFFGPGTRLTVL.

In its sample, this clonotype was seen a few times. The V call is TRBV28, the J call TRBJ2-5; D unclear. There are 13 residues in the CDR3. The V gene's germline CDR1 is MDHEN and CDR2 SYDVKM. Trimming removed 4 bases at V and 5 bases at J, with 11 bases between. CDR3 amino acids: CASSSIGRETQYF. The CDR3 region has the DNA TGTGCCAGCAGTTCTATAGGCCGGGAGACCCAGTACTTC.

Many counts were recorded for this clonotype. DNA for the CDR3: TGTGCCAGCAGGCCCGCTCAGGGGCTTAGTTCACCCCTCCACTTT. Protein sequence: CASRPAQGLSSPLHF. This chain links TRBV7-2 with TRBJ1-6, with D possibly TRBD1 on 6 matching bases. Germline-derived CDR1 and CDR2 are SGHTA and FQGNSA. This CDR3 spans 15 amino acids. V lost 6 bases, J lost 9 bases, and 18 bases lay in between.

There are many counts of this clonotype. This chain connects TRBV6-2 or TRBV6-3 to TRBJ2-5, with 7 positions matching TRBD1. Germline values: CDR1 MNHEY, CDR2 SVGEGT. CDR3 length: 13 amino acids. The V and J ends lost 10 bases and 2 bases, in that order; junction bases with no gene match: 7. CDR3 nucleotide sequence: TGTGCCACCACGCCGACAGGGCAAGAGACCCAGTACTTC. Translating it yields CATTPTGQETQYF.

The chain recombines TRBV19 with TRBJ1-5, with 7 bases lining up with TRBD1. This CDR3 contains 14 residues. The ends lost 5 bases at V and 3 bases at J; junction bases unmatched: 4. The germline V gene has CDR1 LNHDA and CDR2 SQIVND (reference sequence). CDR3 DNA: TGTGCCAGTAGTCAACAGGGGCTCAATCAGCCCCAGCATTTT. Protein sequence: CASSQQGLNQPQHF.

This clonotype has ten or more counts. The CDR3 coding sequence is TGTGCCAGCAGCTTAGGGGAGGCAGCGGCAGGGTACGAGCAGTACTTC. Protein sequence: CASSLGEAAAGYEQYF. J is TRBJ2-7 and V is TRBV7-2, with D possibly TRBD2 on 6 matching bases. The CDR3 covers 16 residues. Germline V CDR1 and CDR2: SGHTA, FQGNSA. Trimming removed 1 base at V and 4 bases at J, with 17 bases between.

This clonotype was counted at least ten times. The chain is built from TRBV28 and TRBJ1-2, with a possible D match to TRBD1 (6 bases). CDR1 and CDR2 (germline): MDHEN, SYDVKM. The length of the CDR3 is 15 residues. Trimming cost V 4 bases and J 4 bases, with 16 bases left between them. CDR3 in DNA: TGTGCCAGCAGTTCCCCACAGGGAGGATTCTATGGCTACACCTTC. Protein: CASSSPQGGFYGYTF.

This chain uses TRBV5-1 with TRBJ2-7; D not certain. The germline V gene has CDR1 SGHRS and CDR2 YFSETQ. CDR3 length equals 14 residues. V lost 4 bases to trimming and J lost 2 bases, with 13 bases between them. CDR3 loop: CASSAYDGAYEQYF. CDR3 sequence (DNA): TGCGCCAGCAGCGCTTACGACGGAGCCTACGAGCAGTACTTC.

At least ten counts were recorded for this clonotype. The chain joins TRBV7-2 to TRBJ2-7; D may be TRBD1 (6 bases). Per germline, CDR1 SGHTA and CDR2 FQGNSA. With 0 bases removed from V and 1 base from J, the gap between germline ends came to 10 bases. The CDR3 has 15 amino acids. The DNA for the CDR3 is TGTGCCAGCAGCTTAGCGCCCAGGGGATCCTACGAGCAGTACTTC. Residues: CASSLAPRGSYEQYF. Based on the CDR3 plus reference TRBV7-2 and TRBJ2-7, the full variable domain is GAGVSQSPSNKVTEKGKDVELRCDPISGHTALYWYRQSLGQGLEFLIYFQGNSAPDKSGLPSDRFSAERTGGSVSTLTIQRTQQEDSAVYLCASSLAPRGSYEQYFGPGTRLTVT.

This clonotype has ten or more counts. The chain carries TRBV7-2 and TRBJ1-5; the D is unclear. In germline, CDR1 is SGHTA, CDR2 FQGNSA. Trimming shortened V by 1 base and J by 2 bases, and 9 bases separated the two germline ends. This CDR3 region has 15 residues. In nucleotides, the CDR3 is TGTGCCAGCAGCTTAGGGGGTCTTCGCAATCAGCCCCAGCATTTT. Amino acid sequence: CASSLGGLRNQPQHF.

This clonotype occurred many times. CDR3 sequence reads: CASSLMGQGAGTQYF. The CDR3 coding sequence is TGTGCCAGCAGCCTGATGGGACAGGGCGCAGGGACCCAGTACTTC. The chain joins TRBV7-3 to TRBJ2-5; 9 bases align to TRBD1. CDR1 and CDR2 (germline): SGHTA, FQGTGA. This CDR3 is built from 15 residues. Losses at the gene ends were 5 bases for V and 7 bases for J; bases not matched to a gene: 11.

This clonotype came up many times. V and J are TRBV28 and TRBJ1-5, with TRBD1 as a possible D gene (6 bases). Germline-derived CDR1 and CDR2 are MDHEN and SYDVKM. The CDR3 contains 15 residues. V lost 6 bases, J lost 9 bases, and 21 bases lay in between. CDR3 coding DNA: TGTGCCAGCAGCCAACATCAGGGGCCCAGCCGGCCCCAGCATTTT. It encodes CASSQHQGPSRPQHF.

This clonotype appeared many times. The J gene is TRBJ2-5, the V gene TRBV7-3; a weak D match, TRBD2 (6 bases). Trimming took off 7 bases at V and 5 bases at J, with 14 bases between the two ends. CDR3 length: 13 residues. The germline V gene has CDR1 SGHTA and CDR2 FQGTGA. CDR3 protein: CASTRGGGETQYF. In DNA, the CDR3 is TGTGCCAGCACCCGGGGAGGCGGGGAGACCCAGTACTTC.